A single sample is the source of the 5 T cell receptor beta chains below, sequenced in a study of cytomegalovirus exposure and HLA in healthy donors. The PCR ran on 60 Vbeta and 13 Jbeta primers. This table comes from immunoSEQ multiplex PCR, and its TCRdb copy is limited to in-frame clones, with some not included. The repertoire consists of some 190,000 clones, with around 84% occurring once and the leading ten covering 1%. The sequenced sample was PBMCs. These receptors originate from a boy aged 2 to 10 in good health and CMV-seronegative.

V usage is TRBV28 and J usage is TRBJ2-5; 8 bases are shared with TRBD2. This CDR3 has 15 amino acids. The germline V gene has CDR1 MDHEN and CDR2 SYDVKM. With 7 bases clipped from V and 4 bases from J, the junction kept 11 bases outside the gene matches. The CDR3 is CASKEGLAGGETQYF. The CDR3 nucleotides are TGTGCCAGCAAGGAGGGGCTAGCGGGCGGAGAGACCCAGTACTTC.

This clone is a singleton in its sample. The J gene is TRBJ2-3, the V gene TRBV27; D perhaps matches TRBD2 (6 bases). The germline CDR1 and CDR2 sequences are MNHEY and SMNVEV (reference sequence). The CDR3 has 14 amino acids. V shed 7 bases and J shed 4 bases, with 15 bases lying between them. DNA for the CDR3: TGTGCCAGCACCAAGGAGGGTTCGGCAGATACGCAGTATTTT. It is translated as CASTKEGSADTQYF.

This chain joins TRBV9 and TRBJ1-2; 7 nucleotides match TRBD1. In germline, CDR1 is SGDLS, CDR2 YYNGEE. Trimming removed 3 bases from V and 4 bases from J; junction bases left unmatched: 6. This CDR3 region has 14 residues. The CDR3 DNA follows: TGTGCCAGCAGCGCACGACAGGGCCGCTATGGCTACACCTTC. Translating it yields CASSARQGRYGYTF.

The chain couples TRBV19 to TRBJ2-7; the D gene is possibly TRBD2 (6 bases). The CDR3 has 14 residues. Germline CDR1 is LNHDA and CDR2 is SQIVND (reference sequence). V lost 7 bases, J lost 6 bases, and 19 bases lay in between. The CDR3 region has the DNA TGTGCCAGTACCTCAACCGGGACTCCGTTCGAGCAGTACTTC. Translating gives CASTSTGTPFEQYF.

This sequence joins TRBV5-4 and TRBJ1-2, with TRBD1 matching over 8 bases. Germline V gene data show CDR1 as SGHNT and CDR2 as YYREEE (reference sequence). CDR3 size: 13 residues. The V segment lost 3 bases and the J segment 7 bases; nucleotides outside the gene matches: 5. Here the CDR3 DNA reads TGTGCCAGCAGCTCCCGGACAGGGATTGGCTACACCTTC. This codes for CASSSRTGIGYTF.